Listed here is a single T cell receptor beta chain. Its specificity is unknown. The CDR3 covers 13 residues. CDR1 and CDR2 (germline): SGHTA, FQGNSA. From the 5' RACE reads, TCRdb lists one entry per CDR3 protein and no DNA. The record lists 160,000 or so distinct CDR3 sequences, of which the ten most abundant hold roughly 2.3%. The sample belongs to a study of monozygotic twins with inflammatory bowel disease. Notes on the study in general: No discrimination was achieved between different T cell subtypes.

Specimen: blood. J is TRBJ1-2 and V is TRBV7-2; the TCRdb D gene call, TRBD1, has no DNA to confirm it. The source is a human donor with ulcerative colitis or Crohn's disease, or a healthy co-twin of an affected twin (not recorded which). The CDR3 loop is CASSWTRPDGYTF.